The rows below give T cell receptor beta chains drawn from one sample of a study of shared clonotypes between healthy human individuals. TCRdb keeps only in-frame clones here, not all; method: immunoSEQ multiplex PCR. The table records approximately 650,000 clones, about 95% of them present only once. Sequences were obtained from naive CD8+ T cells sorted from blood. The receptors here all came from a woman aged 25 to 39 in good health. Both conserved end residues are part of each CDR3. The order of the fields is J gene, clone size, D gene, V gene, CDR3 protein, CDR3 DNA. The D gene is left open where the match is weak. Some rows mark clone size as missing; the rest say once, few, many or name a class of expanded clone.

TRBJ2-1	.	.	TRBV4-1	CASSQNDPRTADSEQFF	TGCGCCAGCAGCCAGAACGACCCCAGGACAGCCGACAGTGAGCAGTTCTTC
TRBJ2-1	.	.	TRBV6-6	CASSQDWMYNEQFF	TGTGCCAGCAGTCAGGACTGGATGTACAATGAGCAGTTCTTC
TRBJ2-1	.	.	TRBV4-1	CASSTPQGNEQFF	TGCGCCAGCAGCACCCCCCAGGGTAATGAGCAGTTCTTC
TRBJ2-7	.	TRBD1	TRBV7-9	CASSLTGDEQYF	TGTGCCAGCAGCCTCACAGGGGACGAGCAGTACTTC
TRBJ2-1	.	.	TRBV11-2	CASSLVAEPEYNEQFF	TGTGCCAGCAGCTTAGTGGCGGAGCCCGAATACAATGAGCAGTTCTTC
TRBJ2-7	.	TRBD1	TRBV19	CASSPQGVVDEQYF	TGTGCCAGTAGTCCACAGGGGGTGGTGGACGAGCAGTACTTC
TRBJ1-1	.	.	TRBV5-4	CASSLVVGTEAFF	TGTGCCAGCAGCTTGGTTGTTGGCACTGAAGCTTTCTTT
TRBJ1-4	.	.	TRBV6-5	CASSYSAWELFF	TGTGCCAGCAGTTACTCTGCTTGGGAACTGTTTTTT
TRBJ2-1	.	.	TRBV16	CASSLAKLSGSYYNEQFF	TGTGCCAGCAGCCTCGCTAAACTAAGCGGGTCTTACTACAATGAGCAGTTCTTC
TRBJ2-1	.	TRBD1	TRBV7-9	CASSPGTAYNEQFF	TGTGCCAGCAGCCCGGGGACAGCCTACAATGAGCAGTTCTTC
TRBJ2-7	.	.	TRBV18	CASSRAGQIYEQYF	TGTGCCAGCTCACGGGCGGGACAAATCTACGAGCAGTACTTC
TRBJ1-4	.	TRBD1	TRBV7-9	CASSPGQGASKHEKLFF	TGTGCCAGCAGCCCCGGTCAGGGGGCATCAAAACATGAAAAACTGTTTTTT
TRBJ2-3	.	.	TRBV19	CASSIGVSTDTQYF	TGTGCCAGTAGTATAGGGGTTAGCACAGATACGCAGTATTTT
TRBJ1-5	.	.	TRBV6-5	CASRENRGGQPQHF	TGTGCCAGCAGGGAAAACCGGGGGGGTCAGCCCCAGCATTTT
TRBJ1-1	.	.	TRBV2	CASSGPTNTEAFF	TGTGCCAGCAGTGGGCCAACGAACACTGAAGCTTTCTTT
TRBJ2-1	.	TRBD1	TRBV6-5	CASIGQGAWNEQFF	TGTGCCAGCATAGGGCAGGGGGCTTGGAATGAGCAGTTCTTC
TRBJ2-7	.	.	TRBV30	CAWSGTRAAEQYF	TGTGCCTGGAGTGGCACTAGGGCGGCCGAGCAGTACTTC
TRBJ1-1	once	.	TRBV9	CASSVDGGWENTEAFF	TGTGCCAGCAGCGTAGACGGGGGCTGGGAGAACACTGAAGCTTTCTTT
TRBJ1-3	once	.	TRBV13	CASSSGGNTIYF	TGTGCCAGCAGCTCGGGCGGAAACACCATATATTTT
TRBJ2-3	once	.	TRBV19	CATAAGSSSTDTQYF	TGTGCCACCGCCGCCGGGTCATCTAGCACAGATACGCAGTATTTT
TRBJ2-1	.	TRBD2	TRBV27	CATREDSGRINEQFF	TGTGCCACACGGGAGGATAGCGGGAGAATAAATGAGCAGTTCTTC
TRBJ2-7	.	TRBD2	TRBV7-9	CASSTEPGTSGLREQYF	TGTGCCAGCAGCACCGAACCCGGGACTAGTGGGTTGCGCGAGCAGTACTTC
TRBJ2-1	few	.	TRBV28	CASSFGGWNEQFF	TGTGCCAGCAGTTTTGGGGGTTGGAATGAGCAGTTCTTC
TRBJ2-3	.	TRBD2	TRBV6-5	CASSPAGGLTDTQYF	TGTGCCAGCAGTCCAGCGGGAGGGCTCACAGATACGCAGTATTTT
TRBJ2-7	.	TRBD1	TRBV11-2	CASSFGTEAYEQYF	TGTGCCAGCAGCTTTGGGACAGAAGCCTACGAGCAGTACTTC
TRBJ1-3	.	TRBD1	TRBV13	CASSQRQGGPGNTIYF	TGTGCCAGCAGCCAACGACAGGGGGGACCTGGAAACACCATATATTTT
TRBJ2-7	.	.	TRBV19	CASSGGLIDEQYF	TGTGCCAGTAGTGGGGGACTTATCGACGAGCAGTACTTC
TRBJ2-7	.	TRBD1	TRBV13	CASSPVTGPHEQYF	TGTGCCAGCAGCCCCGTGACAGGGCCCCACGAGCAGTACTTC
TRBJ2-7	.	TRBD1	TRBV7-6	CASSVTGANSYEQYF	TGTGCCAGCAGCGTAACAGGGGCGAACTCCTACGAGCAGTACTTC
TRBJ2-1	once	.	TRBV29-1	CSVAGYYNEQFF	TGCAGCGTCGCAGGCTATTACAATGAGCAGTTCTTC